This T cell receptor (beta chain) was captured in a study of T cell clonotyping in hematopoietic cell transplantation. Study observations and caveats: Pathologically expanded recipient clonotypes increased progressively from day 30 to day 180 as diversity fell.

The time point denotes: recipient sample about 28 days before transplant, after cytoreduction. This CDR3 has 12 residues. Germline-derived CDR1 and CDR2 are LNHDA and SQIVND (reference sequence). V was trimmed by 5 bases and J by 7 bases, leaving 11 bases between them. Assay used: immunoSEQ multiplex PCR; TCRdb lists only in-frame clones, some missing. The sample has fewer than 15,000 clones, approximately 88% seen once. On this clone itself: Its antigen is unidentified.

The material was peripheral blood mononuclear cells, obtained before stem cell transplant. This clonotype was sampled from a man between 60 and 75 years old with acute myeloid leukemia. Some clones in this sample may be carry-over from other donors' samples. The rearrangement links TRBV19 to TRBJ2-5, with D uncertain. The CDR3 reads CASSPNIRTQYF. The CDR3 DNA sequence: TGTGCCAGTAGTCCAAACATCCGGACCCAGTACTTC.